This is a list of T cell receptor beta chains from one sample in a study of T cell repertoires in cytomegalovirus infection. TCRdb re-called the reads with MiXCR, one entry per CDR3 protein. The sample has some 300,000 distinct CDR3 sequences, about 9.1% seen once. Sequenced input: PBMCs. The receptors derive from a human donor in good health (CMV status not recorded). Some clones in this sample may be carry-over from other donors' samples. CDR3s include the opening cysteine and the closing phenylalanine or tryptophan. The D gene is left open where the match is weak. Not all rows give a size; the values are once, few, many and, for expanded clones, a class.

D gene,V gene,clone size,J gene,CDR3 DNA,CDR3 protein
TRBD1,TRBV7-9,.,TRBJ2-3,TGTGCCAGCAGCACCAGACAGGGTTTGGAAACAGATACGCAGTATTTT,CASSTRQGLETDTQYF
TRBD1,TRBV20-1,many,TRBJ2-2,TGCAGTGCTAGAGATCGTCCCGGGACAGGGAACACCGGGGAGCTGTTTTTT,CSARDRPGTGNTGELFF
TRBD2,TRBV6-1,.,TRBJ2-5,TGTGCCAGCAGTCGGGGACTAGCGGGCCAAGAGACCCAGTACTTC,CASSRGLAGQETQYF
.,TRBV11-1,many,TRBJ1-4,TGTGCCAGCAGCTTCCGGCCGGGAGCAACTAATGAAAAACTGTTTTTT,CASSFRPGATNEKLFF
.,TRBV5-1,few,TRBJ2-5,TGCGCCAGCAGCTTGGCACCCGGAACGGACCAAGAGACCCAGTACTTC,CASSLAPGTDQETQYF
.,TRBV28,many,TRBJ1-1,TGTGCCAGCAGTTCTCCTCCCTGGGGCACTGAAGCTTTCTTT,CASSSPPWGTEAFF
.,TRBV7-9,many,TRBJ2-5,TGTGCCAGCAGCTTAGCGTTCGGGCAAGAGACCCAGTACTTC,CASSLAFGQETQYF
TRBD2,TRBV28,few,TRBJ2-3,TGTGCCAGCAGAGTCCTAGCGGGGGAAACAGATACGCAGTATTTT,CASRVLAGETDTQYF
.,TRBV6-5,few,TRBJ2-1,TGTGCCAGCCAGGGGCCCTACAATGAGCAGTTCTTC,CASQGPYNEQFF
TRBD1,TRBV6-2/TRBV6-3,many,TRBJ2-6,TGTGCCACGCGACAGGGCCACTCTGGGGCCAACGTCCTGACTTTC,CATRQGHSGANVLTF
.,TRBV7-9,many,TRBJ2-5,TGTGCCAGCAGCGCCGGGGAACTTACCGTGGAGACCCAGTACTTC,CASSAGELTVETQYF
.,TRBV28,many,TRBJ1-5,TGTGCCAGCAGTTCTAACAGGGTCTATCAGCCCCAGCATTTT,CASSSNRVYQPQHF
.,TRBV10-3,many,TRBJ1-5,TGTGCCATCAGTGAGTCGCAGGGGTTGAGTCAGCCCCAGCATTTT,CAISESQGLSQPQHF
.,TRBV7-2,many,TRBJ1-1,TGTGCCAGCAGCTCTTACCGGGACAAAAAAGCTTTCTTT,CASSSYRDKKAFF
.,TRBV20-1,many,TRBJ2-3,TGCAGTGCTAGAAAAGTTTCGGCGAGTACAGATACGCAGTATTTT,CSARKVSASTDTQYF
.,TRBV7-2,many,TRBJ1-4,TGTGCCAGCAGCTCGTCAGGGTTGACTAATGAAAAACTGTTTTTT,CASSSSGLTNEKLFF
.,TRBV7-2,many,TRBJ1-5,TGTGCCAGCAGCTTATCCGGGAGAAAAAATCAGCCCCAGCATTTT,CASSLSGRKNQPQHF
TRBD1,TRBV20-1,many,TRBJ1-1,TGCAGTGCTCTCGCCGGGACAGTGACGAACACTGAAGCTTTCTTT,CSALAGTVTNTEAFF
.,TRBV7-2,many,TRBJ2-2,TGTGCCAGCAGCGCAAATTTGGGCACCGGGGAGCTGTTTTTT,CASSANLGTGELFF
.,TRBV12-5,many,TRBJ1-5,TGTGCTAGTGGTTCGGAGCAGCCCCAGCATTTT,CASGSEQPQHF
TRBD1,TRBV29-1,.,TRBJ1-1,TGCAGCGCTGGACAGGGGAGGAACACTGAAGCTTTCTTT,CSAGQGRNTEAFF
TRBD2,TRBV28,many,TRBJ2-1,TGTGCCAGCAGTTTACTAGCGGGGGAAGTTCACAATGAGCAGTTCTTC,CASSLLAGEVHNEQFF